A single sample is the source of the 8 T cell receptor beta chains below, sequenced in a study of OX40 agonist ivuxolimab in advanced cancers. TCRdb keeps only in-frame clones here, not all; method: immunoSEQ multiplex PCR. The table records roughly 64,000 clones, approximately 85% of them present only once. Specimen: CD4+ or CD8+ T cells sorted from blood, collected in a trial of the OX40 agonist ivuxolimab. Every receptor here comes from an adult with an advanced solid tumor such as melanoma, head and neck, liver or kidney cancer.

For the CDR3, the DNA is TGCGCCAGCAGCTTCCTACAGCAGCAGTACTTC. It is translated as CASSFLQQQYF. The rearrangement joins TRBV5-1 to TRBJ2-7; D is unresolved. This CDR3 is built from 11 residues. Trimming pared 2 bases from V and 8 bases from J, leaving 8 bases between. The germline gives CDR1 SGHRS, CDR2 YFSETQ.

V is TRBV7-2 and J is TRBJ2-3; D unresolved. The germline V gene encodes CDR1 SGHTA and CDR2 FQGNSA. Trimming removed 1 base from V and 4 bases from J, with 9 bases in between. This CDR3 is built from 14 residues. The CDR3 is CASSLGVGADTQYF. Written as DNA, the CDR3 is TGTGCCAGCAGCTTAGGAGTCGGTGCAGATACGCAGTATTTT.

The chain joins TRBV5-1 to TRBJ2-6; D not resolved. Trimming stripped 3 bases from V and 2 bases from J, with 9 bases between. The germline V gene encodes CDR1 SGHRS and CDR2 YFSETQ. There are 15 residues in the CDR3. CDR3 sequence (DNA): TGCGCCAGCAGCTCCTATCCCACTGGGGCCAACGTCCTGACTTTC. Translating it yields CASSSYPTGANVLTF.

As DNA, the CDR3 is TGCGCCAGCAGCTTTCTTACTAGCGGGAGCTCCTACAATGAGCAGTTCTTC. This encodes CASSFLTSGSSYNEQFF. The chain has TRBV5-1 and TRBJ2-1; 11 bases fit TRBD2. This CDR3 spans 17 amino acids. Germline-derived CDR1 and CDR2 are SGHRS and YFSETQ. Trimming cost V 2 bases and J 0 bases; bases outside gene matches: 4.

This clone appeared a single time. The rearrangement joins TRBV5-8 to TRBJ1-5, with unresolved D. Per germline, CDR1 SGHTS and CDR2 YDEGEE. CDR3 length equals 13 residues. The V end was cut by 1 base, the J end by 5 bases, with 7 bases between. The CDR3 loop reads CASSLIGHQPQHF. CDR3 coding DNA: TGTGCCAGCAGCTTGATAGGTCATCAGCCCCAGCATTTT.

This rearrangement joins TRBV19 to TRBJ2-1; D remains unclear. CDR3 length: 13 amino acids. Trimming pared 4 bases from V and 10 bases from J, leaving 14 bases between. Germline V lookup: CDR1 LNHDA, CDR2 SQIVND (reference sequence). Written as DNA, the CDR3 is TGTGCCAGTAGTACCAAACATATACGGGAGCAGTTCTTC. Residues: CASSTKHIREQFF. The variable domain in full, with the rest retrieved from reference TRBV19 and TRBJ2-1, is DGGITQSPKYLFRKEGQNVTLSCEQNLNHDAMYWYRQDPGQGLRLIYYSQIVNDFQKGDIAEGYSVSREKKESFPLTVTSAQKNPTAFYLCASSTKHIREQFFGPGTRLTVL.

The CDR3 region has the DNA TGCGCCAGCAGTGAGCCGGGACAGGGGTCCTACGAGCAGTACTTC. Protein sequence: CASSEPGQGSYEQYF. The chain combines TRBV10-2 with TRBJ2-7; TRBD1 agrees at 10 bases. Germline CDR1 WSHSY, CDR2 SAAADI. The CDR3 contains 15 residues. V dropped 2 bases and J dropped 1; count of bases not matched to a gene: 2.

This chain uses TRBV2 with TRBJ2-2; 11 nucleotides align to TRBD2. V gave up 6 bases and J gave up 1 base; unmatched junction bases: 1. Looked up from germline, CDR1 is SNHLY and CDR2 is FYNNEI. This CDR3 is built from 15 residues. The CDR3 sequence: CASRGTSGNTGELFF. The DNA for the CDR3 is TGTGCCAGCAGGGGGACTAGCGGGAACACCGGGGAGCTGTTTTTT.